A selection of T cell receptor beta chains follows, all from one sample in a study of blood T cell repertoires in COVID-19. Profiled with immunoSEQ multiplex PCR; TCRdb holds only in-frame clones, not every one. Of roughly 160,000 clones listed, almost 85% are singletons. Sequenced input: peripheral blood. Receptors were obtained from a woman aged 80 or older with COVID-19, enrolled during active disease. Each CDR3 is given with its conserved first and last residue. The order of the fields is J gene, V gene, CDR3 protein.

j_call: TRBJ1-2
v_call: TRBV18
cdr3_aa: CASSPLRQTRYGYTF

j_call: TRBJ1-1
v_call: TRBV5-1
cdr3_aa: CASSPSLGQGTEAFF

j_call: TRBJ1-6
v_call: TRBV27
cdr3_aa: CASSPGWTIALKPLHF

j_call: TRBJ1-2
v_call: TRBV29-1
cdr3_aa: CSVSRQGPYTF

j_call: TRBJ2-7
v_call: TRBV29-1
cdr3_aa: CSVGLAGRYEQYF

j_call: TRBJ2-5
v_call: TRBV15
cdr3_aa: CATSRDAVAQYF

j_call: TRBJ1-4
v_call: TRBV5-1
cdr3_aa: CASSLFTEEKLFF

j_call: TRBJ2-3
v_call: TRBV6-5
cdr3_aa: CASSREQGSTDTQYF

j_call: TRBJ2-5
v_call: TRBV27
cdr3_aa: CASSLRRTGRQETQYF

j_call: TRBJ2-1
v_call: TRBV24-1
cdr3_aa: CATSGVAGGNYNEQFF

j_call: TRBJ2-5
v_call: TRBV18
cdr3_aa: CASSPGPQETQYF

j_call: TRBJ2-2
v_call: TRBV2
cdr3_aa: CASSGDRLGAGELFF

j_call: TRBJ2-7
v_call: TRBV27
cdr3_aa: CASSMLQGVARGYEQYF

j_call: TRBJ2-3
v_call: TRBV3-1/TRBV3-2
cdr3_aa: CASSQAHRGTDTQYF

j_call: TRBJ1-6
v_call: TRBV3-1/TRBV3-2
cdr3_aa: CASSQGTGYNSPLHF

j_call: TRBJ1-5
v_call: TRBV28
cdr3_aa: CASSIGLYGQPQHF

j_call: TRBJ1-2
v_call: TRBV5-4
cdr3_aa: CASSLLVDGYTF

j_call: TRBJ2-1
v_call: TRBV7-6
cdr3_aa: CASSLARSRYNEQFF

j_call: TRBJ1-5
v_call: TRBV6-1
cdr3_aa: CASSEQDRLGQPQHF

j_call: TRBJ2-3
v_call: TRBV4-1
cdr3_aa: CASSQISGSWPDTQYF

j_call: TRBJ2-6
v_call: TRBV5-6
cdr3_aa: CASSLGVSGANVLTF

j_call: TRBJ1-1
v_call: TRBV5-4
cdr3_aa: CASSPDRRNTEAFF

j_call: TRBJ2-5
v_call: TRBV24-1
cdr3_aa: CATSENRGPGETQYF

j_call: TRBJ1-3
v_call: TRBV18
cdr3_aa: CASSPFRQQDVSGNTIYF

j_call: TRBJ1-1
v_call: TRBV18
cdr3_aa: CASSPTTGGWTEAFF

j_call: TRBJ1-6
v_call: TRBV7-2
cdr3_aa: CASSLTTGGGGSPLHF

j_call: TRBJ2-5
v_call: TRBV27
cdr3_aa: CASSLRRGQGEETQYF

j_call: TRBJ2-1
v_call: TRBV7-9
cdr3_aa: CASSLAGGRNEQFF

j_call: TRBJ2-7
v_call: TRBV6-5
cdr3_aa: CASRQQGRYEQYF

j_call: TRBJ2-5
v_call: TRBV28
cdr3_aa: CASRETGGAETQYF

j_call: TRBJ2-5
v_call: TRBV5-1
cdr3_aa: CASSLELAGQETQYF

j_call: TRBJ2-5
v_call: TRBV7-2
cdr3_aa: CASSLARGLQETQYF

j_call: TRBJ2-1
v_call: TRBV21-1
cdr3_aa: CASRSNPGTPSSYNEQFF

j_call: TRBJ2-3
v_call: TRBV7-9
cdr3_aa: CASSLALGTDTQYF

j_call: TRBJ2-7
v_call: TRBV18
cdr3_aa: CASSPFRESYEQYF

j_call: TRBJ2-2
v_call: TRBV5-1
cdr3_aa: CASSWGQLNTGELFF

j_call: TRBJ2-3
v_call: TRBV5-1
cdr3_aa: CASSPMGGGLDTQYF

j_call: TRBJ2-1
v_call: TRBV7-9
cdr3_aa: CASSLGGFGEQFF